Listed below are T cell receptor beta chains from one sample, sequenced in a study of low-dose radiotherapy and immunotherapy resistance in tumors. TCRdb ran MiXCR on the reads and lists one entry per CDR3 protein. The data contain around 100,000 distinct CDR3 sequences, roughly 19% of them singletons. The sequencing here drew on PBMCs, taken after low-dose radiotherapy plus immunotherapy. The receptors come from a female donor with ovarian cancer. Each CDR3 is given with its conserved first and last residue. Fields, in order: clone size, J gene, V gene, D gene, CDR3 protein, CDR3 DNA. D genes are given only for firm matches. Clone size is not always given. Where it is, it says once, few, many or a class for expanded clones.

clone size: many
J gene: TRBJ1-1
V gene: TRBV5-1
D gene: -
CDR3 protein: CASSLEAGDTEAFF
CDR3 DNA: TGCGCCAGCAGCTTGGAAGCAGGGGACACTGAAGCTTTCTTT

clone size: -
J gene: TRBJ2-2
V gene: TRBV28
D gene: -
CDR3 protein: CASSSLLTGELFF
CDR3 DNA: TGTGCCAGCAGCTCGTTACTGACCGGGGAGCTGTTTTTT

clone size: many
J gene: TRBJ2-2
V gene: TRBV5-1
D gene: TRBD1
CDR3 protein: CASSLWTGGTGELFF
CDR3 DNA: TGCGCCAGCAGCTTATGGACAGGGGGTACCGGGGAGCTGTTTTTT

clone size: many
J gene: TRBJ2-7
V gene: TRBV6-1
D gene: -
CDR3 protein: CASSLFGGDSYEQYF
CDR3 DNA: TGTGCCAGCAGCCTCTTTGGAGGGGACTCCTACGAGCAGTACTTC

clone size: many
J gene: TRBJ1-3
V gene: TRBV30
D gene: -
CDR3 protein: CAWSPSVFIYF
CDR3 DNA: TGTGCCTGGAGTCCCTCCGTGTTCATATATTTT

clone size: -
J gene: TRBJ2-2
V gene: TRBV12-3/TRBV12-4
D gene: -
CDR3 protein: CASSRAPAANTGELFF
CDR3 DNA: TGTGCCAGCAGCCGGGCCCCTGCGGCGAACACCGGGGAGCTGTTTTTT

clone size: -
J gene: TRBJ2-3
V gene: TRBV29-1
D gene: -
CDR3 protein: CSVETDWARTDTQYF
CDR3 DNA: TGCAGCGTTGAGACGGACTGGGCTCGAACAGATACGCAGTATTTT

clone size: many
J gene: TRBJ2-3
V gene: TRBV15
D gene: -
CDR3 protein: CATSRGSGANTDTQYF
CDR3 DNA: TGTGCCACCAGCAGAGGCAGTGGCGCCAACACAGATACGCAGTATTTT

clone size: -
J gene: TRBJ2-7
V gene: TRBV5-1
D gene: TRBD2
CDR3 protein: CASSLDGGVSYEQYF
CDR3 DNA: TGCGCCAGCAGCTTGGATGGGGGGGTATCCTACGAGCAGTACTTC

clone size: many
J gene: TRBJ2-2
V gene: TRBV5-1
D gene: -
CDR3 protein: CASTLHPRGGENTGELFF
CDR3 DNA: TGCGCCAGCACCCTGCACCCCCGCGGAGGGGAGAACACCGGGGAGCTGTTTTTT

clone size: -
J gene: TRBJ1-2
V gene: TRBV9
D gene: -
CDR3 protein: CASSVAGVHGYTF
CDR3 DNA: TGTGCCAGCAGCGTAGCAGGGGTCCATGGCTACACCTTC

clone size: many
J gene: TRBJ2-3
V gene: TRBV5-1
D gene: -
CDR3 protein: CASSPENLDTQYF
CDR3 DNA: TGCGCCAGCAGCCCGGAAAACCTAGATACGCAGTATTTT

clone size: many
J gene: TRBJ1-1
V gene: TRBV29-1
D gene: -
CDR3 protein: CSVRRQKNTEAFF
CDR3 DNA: TGCAGCGTCCGCCGGCAGAAGAACACTGAAGCTTTCTTT

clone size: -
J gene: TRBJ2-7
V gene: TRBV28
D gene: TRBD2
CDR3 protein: CASSRPGGGFYEQYF
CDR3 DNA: TGTGCCAGCAGCAGACCTGGGGGAGGGTTCTACGAGCAGTACTTC

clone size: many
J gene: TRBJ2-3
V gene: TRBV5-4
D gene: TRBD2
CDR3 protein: CASSLGGGERDTQYF
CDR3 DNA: TGTGCCAGCAGCTTGGGCGGGGGAGAAAGGGATACGCAGTATTTT